This TCR beta chain was observed in a study of T cell responses to AZD1222 COVID-19 vaccine. The CDR3 is 16 residues long. Between the trimmed V and J ends, which lost 1 base and 6 bases, there was a span of 16 bases. The V gene's germline CDR1 is SEHNR and CDR2 FQNEAQ (reference sequence). General observations from the study: Spike was spanned by vaccine-associated CD4 TCRs, which were dominant at 160-218 and 743-854. Targeting of unmutated variant regions was reportedly seen in nearly half of spike-specific TCRs.

Concerning this clone itself: The antigen remains unidentified.

The repertoire was sequenced with immunoSEQ multiplex PCR; TCRdb's copy has only in-frame clones and lacks some. The sample yields tens of thousands of clones, roughly 87% seen once. This receptor was identified in an adult in good health. This rearrangement joins TRBV7-9 to TRBJ2-1; D gene uncertain. This sample comprised peripheral blood, obtained on day 0 of AZD1222 vaccination. CDR3 DNA sequence: TGTGCCAGCAGCTTAGTGGTTGCTAGATGGGGCAATGAGCAGTTCTTC. Its translation is CASSLVVARWGNEQFF.